This T cell receptor (beta chain) is from a study of cytomegalovirus exposure and HLA in healthy donors. Background on the study: Findings of an earlier analysis included roughly 110 million unique TCR beta sequences from 200 million or so T cells.

V was pared by 5 bases and J by 4 bases, with 9 bases between. Germline-derived CDR1 and CDR2 are SGHAT and FQNNGV. The CDR3 runs to 13 residues. This PCR relied on a set of 60 Vbeta primers and 13 Jbeta primers. Here immunoSEQ multiplex PCR was the method, and the copy in TCRdb shows in-frame clones only, minus some. With 130,000 or so clones in the sample, the ten largest clones hold roughly 1.6%. Study outcomes and limitations: As confirmed in vitro, three CMV-associated chains were specific for CMV antigens. The listing of 150 to 200 TCR beta chains classed them as cytomegalovirus-associated.

Unrecorded immune exposure was likely among donors, who were nominally healthy when sampled. A note on this clone: No antigen is known for it.

Sequenced material: PBMCs. The TCR originated in a middle-aged woman in good health and CMV-seronegative. This chain connects TRBV11-2 to TRBJ1-5, with D hard to call. The CDR3 protein is CASSADGNQPQHF. DNA for the CDR3: TGTGCCAGCAGCGCCGACGGGAATCAGCCCCAGCATTTT.